This T cell receptor beta chain was found in a study of blood T cell repertoires in COVID-19 (dated by TCRdb to about 2020). Regarding the research as a whole: Samples from collaborators originated in the United States, Italy and Spain and spanned both the acute and convalescent phases of COVID-19. The material from the prospective study consisted of cDNA or gDNA derived from T cells, B-cell-depleted T cells, or PBMCs. Deeply sampled blood TCRbeta repertoires from subjects exposed to, actively infected with, or recovered from COVID-19 were included in the dataset. The repertoires were released in a freely available public database meant as a resource for research on the immune response to SARS-CoV-2. The samples were drawn from two sources: the first 160 participants of the ongoing ImmuneRACE study, and some 1,300 subjects contributed by 6 global collaborators. A de-identified subject ID, COVID-19 status, age in years and sex were almost always included in the sample metadata. Where available, HLA class I and class II types were obtained from metadata supplied by the sample provider rather than from assay-based typing.

Findings and caveats that apply to the study as a whole: The quantity of clinical and demographic metadata differed by source and by participant and was supplied without curation.

Participants in the prospective study were enrolled through a virtual design, were aged roughly 18 to 100 years, and lived in some 24 United States geographic areas. In the prospective study, participants were assigned to cohorts based on the clinical history participants reported in a screening survey and a study questionnaire. Recovered participants in ImmuneRACE Cohort 3 were defined by two consecutive negative NP/OP PCR tests, clearance by a healthcare professional, or resolution of symptoms. Each participant in the prospective study had whole blood, serum and a nasopharyngeal or oropharyngeal swab collected by mobile phlebotomists. Additional blood draws and questionnaires over an approximately 2-month period could optionally be provided by prospective study participants. Before DNA extraction, prospective study blood samples were shipped either frozen or at room temperature. The immunoSEQ Assay, a bias-controlled multiplex PCR, was used to amplify TCRbeta CDR3 regions from genomic DNA. Turning to the authors' computational methods: The number of nucleated cells in each sample was estimated by amplification of reference gene primers within the assay. To quantify the absolute abundance of each unique TCRbeta CDR3 rearrangement, sequence reads were collapsed and filtered. For each sample, productive Simpson clonality was calculated by taking the square root of Simpson's diversity index across productive rearrangements. This is the immuneACCESS table as TCRdb keeps it, with only in-frame sequences that have V and J called. A part of the clones is gone; compared with another copy, unresolved V genes explain less than half, and the rest is unexplained. The V and J calls and clone size come from that table; D and trimming were worked out from the DNA. Counted in this sample were roughly 260,000 clones; 70% to 90% of them appeared once. Over 1.5% of the sample is held by the ten biggest clonotypes.

In the case of this clone: The target of this receptor is not known. The input lacks base qualities; no much larger clone sits a single base away.

This receptor was identified in a woman in her fifties or sixties who had recovered from COVID-19. Sequenced: PBMCs or T cells enriched from blood (not recorded which).

CDR3 protein: CSLYSSNEQFF. In nucleotide form, the sequence is TGCAGCCTCTATTCCTCTAATGAGCAGTTCTTC. Recombination joined TRBV29-1 with TRBJ2-1; confidence is insufficient to name the D gene. The CDR3 goes from the cysteine to the phenylalanine over 11 residues. Only the CDR3 region is kept as DNA, spanning 33 bases read in frame from base 1. From the germline V gene, CDR1 is SQVTM and CDR2 is ANQGSEA. A distance of 12 bases separates the germline ends of V and J, which lose 8 bases and 7 bases respectively.